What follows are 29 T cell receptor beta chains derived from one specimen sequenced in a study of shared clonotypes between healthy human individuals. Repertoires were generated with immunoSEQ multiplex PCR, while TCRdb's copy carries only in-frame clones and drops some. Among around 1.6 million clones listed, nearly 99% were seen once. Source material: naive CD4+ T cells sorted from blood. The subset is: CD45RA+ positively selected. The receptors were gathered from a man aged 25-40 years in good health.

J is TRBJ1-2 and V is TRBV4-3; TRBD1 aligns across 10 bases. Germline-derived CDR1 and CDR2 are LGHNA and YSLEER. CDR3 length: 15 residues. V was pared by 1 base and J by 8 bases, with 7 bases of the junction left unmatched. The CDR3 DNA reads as TGCGCCAGCAGCCAAGTCGGGACAGGGGCTCGCGGCTACACCTTC. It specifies CASSQVGTGARGYTF.

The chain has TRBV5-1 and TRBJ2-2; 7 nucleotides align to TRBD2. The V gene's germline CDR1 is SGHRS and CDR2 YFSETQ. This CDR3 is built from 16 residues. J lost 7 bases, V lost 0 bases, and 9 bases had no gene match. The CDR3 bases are TGCGCCAGCAGCTTGGGACTAGCCGGTTCCTACGGGGAGCTGTTTTTT. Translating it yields CASSLGLAGSYGELFF. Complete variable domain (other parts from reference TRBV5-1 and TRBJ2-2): KAGVTQTPRYLIKTRGQQVTLSCSPISGHRSVSWYQQTPGQGLQFLFEYFSETQRNKGNFPGRFSGRQFSNSRSEMNVSTLELGDSALYLCASSLGLAGSYGELFFGEGSRLTVL.

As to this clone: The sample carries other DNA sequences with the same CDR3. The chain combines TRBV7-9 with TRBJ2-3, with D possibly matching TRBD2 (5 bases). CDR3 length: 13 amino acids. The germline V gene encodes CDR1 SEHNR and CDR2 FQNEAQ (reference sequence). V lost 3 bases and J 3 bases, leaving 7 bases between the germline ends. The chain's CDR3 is CASSLGSTDTQYF. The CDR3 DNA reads TGTGCCAGCAGCTTGGGGAGTACAGATACGCAGTATTTT. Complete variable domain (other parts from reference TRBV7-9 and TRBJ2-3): DTGVSQNPRHKITKRGQNVTFRCDPISEHNRLYWYRQTLGQGPEFLTYFQNEAQLEKSRLLSDRFSAERPKGSFSTLEIQRTEQGDSAMYLCASSLGSTDTQYFGPGTRLTVL.

CDR3 DNA sequence: TGTGCCAGCAGTCGGGACTATGAGCAGTTCTTC. Residues: CASSRDYEQFF. The chain recombines TRBV25-1 with TRBJ2-1, with TRBD2 as a possible D gene (6 bases). Per the germline V gene, CDR1 is MGHDK and CDR2 is SYGVNS. The CDR3 extends over 11 amino acids. Between the trimmed V and J ends, which lost 5 bases and 8 bases, there was a span of 7 bases.

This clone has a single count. Written as DNA, the CDR3 is TGCGCCAGCCTACCTACGGGGGGAAGGGGCTCTGAAGCTTTCTTT. This encodes CASLPTGGRGSEAFF. The chain combines TRBV5-1 with TRBJ1-1, with D possibly being TRBD1 (5 bases). Germline loops: CDR1 SGHRS, CDR2 YFSETQ. V was clipped by 7 bases and J by 6 bases, with 22 bases between them. CDR3 size: 15 residues. The whole variable domain, remainder taken from reference TRBV5-1 and TRBJ1-1, is KAGVTQTPRYLIKTRGQQVTLSCSPISGHRSVSWYQQTPGQGLQFLFEYFSETQRNKGNFPGRFSGRQFSNSRSEMNVSTLELGDSALYLCASLPTGGRGSEAFFGQGTRLTVV.

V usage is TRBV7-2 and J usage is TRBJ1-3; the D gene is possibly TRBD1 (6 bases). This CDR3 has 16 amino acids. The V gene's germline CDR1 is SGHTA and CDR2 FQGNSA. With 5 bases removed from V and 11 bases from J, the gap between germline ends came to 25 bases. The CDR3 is CASSTKGRAGESAIYF. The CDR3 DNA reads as TGTGCCAGCAGCACAAAGGGGAGGGCAGGGGAGTCGGCCATATATTTT.

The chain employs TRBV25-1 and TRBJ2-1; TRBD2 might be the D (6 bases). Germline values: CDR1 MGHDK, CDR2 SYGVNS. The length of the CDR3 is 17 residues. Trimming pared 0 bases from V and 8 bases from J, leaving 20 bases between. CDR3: CASSEYPVGRGRHEQFF. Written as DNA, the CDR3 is TGTGCCAGCAGTGAATATCCAGTAGGACGGGGGAGACATGAGCAGTTCTTC.

The CDR3 reads CASSLDSGSSSYNEQFF. CDR3 nucleotide sequence: TGCGCCAGCAGCCTCGATAGCGGGTCGAGCTCCTACAATGAGCAGTTCTTC. V gene TRBV5-1 combines with J gene TRBJ2-1; 7 bases align to TRBD2. From germline, CDR1 is SGHRS and CDR2 YFSETQ. This CDR3 contains 17 residues. J was trimmed by 0 bases and V by 4 bases; bases with no gene match: 10. Looking up the rest from reference TRBV5-1 and TRBJ2-1 gives the full variable domain: KAGVTQTPRYLIKTRGQQVTLSCSPISGHRSVSWYQQTPGQGLQFLFEYFSETQRNKGNFPGRFSGRQFSNSRSEMNVSTLELGDSALYLCASSLDSGSSSYNEQFFGPGTRLTVL.

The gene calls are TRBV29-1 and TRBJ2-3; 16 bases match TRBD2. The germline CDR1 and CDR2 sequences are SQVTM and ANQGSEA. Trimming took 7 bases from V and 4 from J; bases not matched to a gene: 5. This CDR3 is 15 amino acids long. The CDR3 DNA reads TGCAGCGCCGGGACTAGCGGGAGGGATCCAGATACGCAGTATTTT. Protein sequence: CSAGTSGRDPDTQYF.

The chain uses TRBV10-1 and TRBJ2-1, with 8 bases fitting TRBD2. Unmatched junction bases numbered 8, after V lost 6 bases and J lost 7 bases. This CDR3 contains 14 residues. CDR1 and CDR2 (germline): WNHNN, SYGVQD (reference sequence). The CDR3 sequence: CASSLGTSGNEQFF. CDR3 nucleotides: TGCGCCAGCAGCCTTGGGACTAGTGGAAATGAGCAGTTCTTC.

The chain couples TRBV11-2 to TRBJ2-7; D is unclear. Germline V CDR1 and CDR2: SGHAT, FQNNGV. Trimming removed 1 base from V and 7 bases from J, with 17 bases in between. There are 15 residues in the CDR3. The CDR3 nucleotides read TGTGCCAGCAGCTTAGCCGGGCTTGTCATGGGGGAGCAGTACTTC. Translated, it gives CASSLAGLVMGEQYF.

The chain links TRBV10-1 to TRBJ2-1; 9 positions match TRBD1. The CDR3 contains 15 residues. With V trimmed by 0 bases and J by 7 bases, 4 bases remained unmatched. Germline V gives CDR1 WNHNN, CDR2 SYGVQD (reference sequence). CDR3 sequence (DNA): TGCGCCAGCAGTGAGTCGACAGGGGGTAGGAATGAGCAGTTCTTC. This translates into CASSESTGGRNEQFF.

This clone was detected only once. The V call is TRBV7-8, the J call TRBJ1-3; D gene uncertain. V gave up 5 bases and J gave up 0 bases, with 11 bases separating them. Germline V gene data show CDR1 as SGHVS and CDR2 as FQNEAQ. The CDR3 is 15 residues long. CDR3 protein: CASSPARGSGNTIYF. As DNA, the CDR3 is TGTGCCAGCAGCCCAGCGCGCGGCTCTGGAAACACCATATATTTT.

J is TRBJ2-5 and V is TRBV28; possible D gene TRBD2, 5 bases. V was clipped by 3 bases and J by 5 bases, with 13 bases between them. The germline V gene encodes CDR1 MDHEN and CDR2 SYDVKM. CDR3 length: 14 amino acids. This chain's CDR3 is CASSFLGSDETQYF. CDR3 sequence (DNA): TGTGCCAGCAGTTTTCTGGGTAGCGATGAGACCCAGTACTTC.

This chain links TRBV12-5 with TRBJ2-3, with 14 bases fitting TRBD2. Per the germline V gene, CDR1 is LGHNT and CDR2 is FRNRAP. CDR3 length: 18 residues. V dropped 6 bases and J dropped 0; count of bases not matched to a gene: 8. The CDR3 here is CASGLGTSGSRSTDTQYF. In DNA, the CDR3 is TGTGCTAGTGGCCTTGGGACTAGCGGGAGCCGAAGCACAGATACGCAGTATTTT.

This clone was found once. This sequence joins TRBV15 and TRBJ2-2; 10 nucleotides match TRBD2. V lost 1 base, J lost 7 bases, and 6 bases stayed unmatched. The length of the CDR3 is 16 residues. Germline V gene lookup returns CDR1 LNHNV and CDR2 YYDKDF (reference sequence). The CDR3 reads CATSRASGRGYGELFF. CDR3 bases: TGTGCCACCAGCAGAGCTAGCGGGAGAGGATACGGGGAGCTGTTTTTT.

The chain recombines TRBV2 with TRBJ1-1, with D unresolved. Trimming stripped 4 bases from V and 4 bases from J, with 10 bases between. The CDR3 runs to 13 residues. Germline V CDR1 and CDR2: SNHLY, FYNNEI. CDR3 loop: CASSGQKGTEAFF. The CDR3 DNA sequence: TGTGCCAGCAGTGGTCAGAAGGGCACTGAAGCTTTCTTT.

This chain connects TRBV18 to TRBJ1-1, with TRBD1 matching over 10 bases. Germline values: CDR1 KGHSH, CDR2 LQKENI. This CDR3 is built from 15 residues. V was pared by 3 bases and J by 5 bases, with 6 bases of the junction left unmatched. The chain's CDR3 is CASSPEGQGYTEAFF. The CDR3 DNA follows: TGTGCCAGCTCACCGGAGGGACAGGGGTATACTGAAGCTTTCTTT.

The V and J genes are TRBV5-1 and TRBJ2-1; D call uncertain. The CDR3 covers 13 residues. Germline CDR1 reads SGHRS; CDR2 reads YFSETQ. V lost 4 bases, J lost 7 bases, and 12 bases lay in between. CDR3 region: CASSPYLRNEQFF. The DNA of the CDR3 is TGCGCCAGCAGCCCCTATCTTAGGAATGAGCAGTTCTTC.

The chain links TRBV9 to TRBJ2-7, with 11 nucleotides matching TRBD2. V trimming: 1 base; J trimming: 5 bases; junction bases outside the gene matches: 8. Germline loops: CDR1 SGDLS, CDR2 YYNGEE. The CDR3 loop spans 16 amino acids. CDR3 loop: CASSVTPLAGGNEQYF. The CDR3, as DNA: TGTGCCAGCAGCGTAACACCTTTAGCGGGAGGGAACGAGCAGTACTTC.

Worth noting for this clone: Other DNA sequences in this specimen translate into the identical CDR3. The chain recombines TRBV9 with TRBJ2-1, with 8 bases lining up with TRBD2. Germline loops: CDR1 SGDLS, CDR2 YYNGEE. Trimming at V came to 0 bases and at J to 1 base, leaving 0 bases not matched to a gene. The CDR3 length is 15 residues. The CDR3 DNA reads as TGTGCCAGCAGCGTAGTAGCGGGATCCTACAATGAGCAGTTCTTC. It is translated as CASSVVAGSYNEQFF.

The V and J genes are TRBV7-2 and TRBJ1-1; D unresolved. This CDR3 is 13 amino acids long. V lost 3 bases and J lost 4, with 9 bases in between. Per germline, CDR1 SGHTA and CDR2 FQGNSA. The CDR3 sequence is CASSFREGTEAFF. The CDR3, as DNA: TGTGCCAGCAGCTTTCGTGAAGGCACTGAAGCTTTCTTT.

The CDR3 region is CASSQDSPLTGGEQYF. The CDR3 nucleotides are TGCGCCAGCAGCCAAGATTCCCCCCTTACAGGGGGCGAGCAGTACTTC. The chain joins TRBV4-3 to TRBJ2-7, with 8 bases fitting TRBD1. V lost 0 bases, J lost 6 bases, and 10 bases stayed unmatched. Germline V lookup: CDR1 LGHNA, CDR2 YSLEER. The length of the CDR3 is 16 residues.

CDR3 region: CASSPWRESGNEQFF. The DNA for the CDR3 is TGTGCCAGCAGCCCCTGGCGGGAGTCGGGAAATGAGCAGTTCTTC. The genes are TRBV7-2 and TRBJ2-1; 7 positions match TRBD2. The germline V gene has CDR1 SGHTA and CDR2 FQGNSA. The junction had 11 bases not matched to a gene; V was cut back by 5 bases and J by 7 bases. The CDR3 is made up of 15 amino acids.

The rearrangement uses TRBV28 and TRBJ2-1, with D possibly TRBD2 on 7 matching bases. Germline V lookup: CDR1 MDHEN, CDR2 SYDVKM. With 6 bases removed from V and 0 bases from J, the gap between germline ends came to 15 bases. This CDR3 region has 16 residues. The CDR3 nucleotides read TGTGCCAGCAGGGGGGGGACACCGAGCTCCTACAATGAGCAGTTCTTC. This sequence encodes CASRGGTPSSYNEQFF.

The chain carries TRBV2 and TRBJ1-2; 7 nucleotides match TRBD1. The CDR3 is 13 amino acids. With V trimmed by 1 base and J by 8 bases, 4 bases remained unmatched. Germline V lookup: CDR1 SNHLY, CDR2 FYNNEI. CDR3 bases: TGTGCCAGCAGTGAAGTTGACAGGGAAGGCTACACCTTC. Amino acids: CASSEVDREGYTF. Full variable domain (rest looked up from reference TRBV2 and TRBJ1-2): EPEVTQTPSHQVTQMGQEVILRCVPISNHLYFYWYRQILGQKVEFLVSFYNNEISEKSEIFDDQFSVERPDGSNFTLKIRSTKLEDSAMYFCASSEVDREGYTFGSGTRLTVV.

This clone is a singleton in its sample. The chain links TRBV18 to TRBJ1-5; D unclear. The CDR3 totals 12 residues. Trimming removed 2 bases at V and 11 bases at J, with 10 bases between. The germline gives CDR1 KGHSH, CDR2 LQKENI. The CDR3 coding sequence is TGTGCCAGCTCACCAGATACTGGTACCCAGCATTTT. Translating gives CASSPDTGTQHF.

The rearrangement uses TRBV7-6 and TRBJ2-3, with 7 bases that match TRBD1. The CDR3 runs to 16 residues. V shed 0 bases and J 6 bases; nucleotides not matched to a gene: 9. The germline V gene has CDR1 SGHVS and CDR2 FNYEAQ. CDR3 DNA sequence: TGTGCCAGCAGCTTAGCCCCGGGACAGAGTGGGGATACGCAGTATTTT. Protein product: CASSLAPGQSGDTQYF.

CDR3 amino acids: CAWSPGTPSYEQYF. CDR3 nucleotides: TGTGCCTGGAGTCCCGGGACACCTTCCTACGAGCAGTACTTC. This chain uses TRBV30 with TRBJ2-7; D might be TRBD1 (6 bases). V gave up 2 bases and J gave up 1 base, with 12 bases separating them. Germline V gene lookup returns CDR1 GTSNPN and CDR2 SVGIG (reference sequence). The CDR3 loop spans 14 amino acids.